This TCR beta chain emerged from a study of blood T cell repertoires in COVID-19. At the level of the study: Sites across the United States, Italy and Spain contributed samples from acute and convalescent COVID-19. T cells, B-cell-depleted T cells, or PBMCs provided the cDNA or gDNA that served as material.

This CDR3 region has 17 residues. Germline V lookup: CDR1 LGHDT, CDR2 YNNKEL (reference sequence). V gave up 5 bases and J gave up 1 base; unmatched junction bases: 9. Authors' methods: Cell counts per sample came from amplifying reference gene primers. Clones were sequenced by immunoSEQ multiplex PCR, and TCRdb holds only the in-frame ones, with some missing. V, J and clone size are those of that table, while D and trimming were read from the DNA. The table has approximately 400,000 clones, roughly 90% seen once. The chain couples TRBV3-1 (or the pseudogene TRBV3-2) to TRBJ2-3; 10 bases map to TRBD2. The clonotype originates from a man aged 35-49 years with acute or convalescent COVID-19. The sample taken for sequencing was peripheral blood. This chain's CDR3 is CASSKTTSGAGTDTQYF. In DNA form, the CDR3 reads TGTGCCAGCAGCAAAACAACTAGCGGGGCTGGCACAGATACGCAGTATTTT.